The present T cell receptor (beta chain) was sequenced within a study of T cell responses to AZD1222 COVID-19 vaccine (dated by TCRdb to about 2021). At the level of the whole study: AZD1222 recipients whose second dose came at about 4 weeks and those whose second dose came at about 12 weeks were combined into one group, since spike-specific TCR depth and breadth did not differ between the two schedules. A total of just over 230 trial participants underwent TCR sequencing, of whom some 210 received two doses of AZD1222 and 26 received two doses of the MenACWY control vaccine. Enrollment into the trials was organized by age into subgroups of 18-55, 56-69 and 70-plus years, and those subgroups contained around 150, 28 and 57 TCR-sequenced participants, respectively. Overall results and qualifications from the work: Because no day 14 peak-response samples were available, the repertoires could be characterized only after the peak T cell response. CD4 TCRs associated with the vaccine covered the entire spike protein, and the dominant responses were in regions 160-218 and 743-854. After two AZD1222 doses, spike-specific TCR breadth and depth were significantly higher than at day 0 and than in MenACWY recipients. Nearly half of unique spike-specific TCRs reportedly recognized epitopes outside regions mutated in the B.1.351 and B.1.1.7 variants. Participants were mostly white British, with more females than males. The authors suggested clonal diversity may have been underestimated. In the small 56-69-year group, the increase in depth fell short of significance, most likely because of low power. Conclusions about previously exposed vaccinees are limited because only 6 or 7 AZD1222 recipients were SARS-CoV-2 seropositive at baseline.

Points on this clone: The clone's antigen remains unknown. No base qualities exist here, and no much larger clone lies one base off it.

Its CDR3 holds 12 amino acids, cysteine through phenylalanine. The kept DNA is CDR3 alone, 36 bases in frame from the first base. Taken from the germline V gene, the CDR1 and CDR2 loops are SGHVS and FNYEAQ. The junction carries 8 bases between V and J, which are trimmed by 5 bases and 6 bases respectively. The time point label for this specimen denotes: baseline before first vaccination. The vaccinee samples were drawn from two UK trials, COV001 and COV002, one of which was a single-blind randomized controlled phase 2/3 trial testing AZD1222 (ChAdOx1 nCoV-19) in healthy adults. For TCRbeta chain sequencing, PBMC samples from trial participants were taken at day 0 and at day 28 after the second dose. The CDR3 regions of human TCRbeta chains were analyzed by immunosequencing. In the paper's pipeline: TCRs in the repertoires were matched against a reference library of SARS-CoV-2-specific TCRs that had been generated with the MIRA antigen-specificity platform. Breadth meant the fraction of unique TCRs that were SARS-CoV-2-associated, whereas depth meant the fraction of total T cells that were SARS-CoV-2-associated. Using the MIRA data, each spike-specific TCR was assigned both to the spike region to which the TCR was reactive and to a CD4 or CD8 class. Log10-transformed breadth and depth values were compared by one-way ANOVA with Sidak's multiple comparisons tests. TCRdb obtained this table from immuneACCESS and retained in-frame rearrangements with V and J assigned. These tables miss some clones; where compared with another copy, unresolved V genes account for less than half of the shortfall, and the remainder is unexplained. Clone size and V and J calls were adopted from that table, with D and trimming inferred from the DNA. Counted in this sample were 95,000 to 150,000 clones; approximately 92% of them appeared once. The ten largest clones represent 14% of the sample.

Sequencing used peripheral blood, obtained on day 0 of AZD1222 vaccination. The receptor chain draws on TRBV7-6 and TRBJ2-1; the D gene lacks a confident call. The receptor's source is an adult in good health. The CDR3 reads CASSPQINEQFF. The nucleotides read TGTGCCAGCAGCCCTCAGATCAATGAGCAGTTCTTC.